The rows below give T cell receptor beta chains drawn from one sample of a study of cytomegalovirus exposure and HLA in healthy donors. Method: immunoSEQ multiplex PCR; TCRdb's copy keeps in-frame clones and lacks some. The profile covers some 160,000 clones, with roughly 84% appearing a single time and around 2% taken by the ten largest. Sequenced material: PBMCs. The receptors were sampled from a man aged 18 to 35 in good health and CMV-seronegative. CDR3s include the opening cysteine and the closing phenylalanine or tryptophan. Fields, in order: D gene, clone size, J gene, CDR3 length, V gene, CDR3 protein, CDR3 DNA. The D gene is left open where the match is weak. The size of a clone is reported for some rows only, either as once, few or many, or as a class for expanded clones.

TRBD2	NA	TRBJ2-1	16	TRBV5-4	CASSDGLAGNYNEQFF	TGTGCCAGCAGCGACGGACTAGCGGGGAACTACAATGAGCAGTTCTTC
TRBD1	NA	TRBJ1-1	14	TRBV11-2	CASSLTTGATEAFF	TGTGCCAGCAGCCTGACTACAGGGGCCACTGAAGCTTTCTTT
NA	NA	TRBJ1-2	13	TRBV10-3	CAISDNFNYGYTF	TGTGCCATCAGTGACAACTTTAACTATGGCTACACCTTC
TRBD1	NA	TRBJ2-7	14	TRBV19	CASSMTGSSYEQYF	TGTGCCAGTAGTATGACAGGGTCTTCCTACGAGCAGTACTTC
NA	NA	TRBJ2-1	14	TRBV19	CASSTTGGMNEQFF	TGTGCCAGTAGTACCACTGGGGGGATGAATGAGCAGTTCTTC
NA	NA	TRBJ2-3	19	TRBV28	CASPFKGRQGSTITDTQYF	TGTGCCAGCCCTTTTAAGGGAAGGCAGGGCAGTACCATCACAGATACGCAGTATTTT
TRBD1	NA	TRBJ1-5	13	TRBV7-2	CASSPDRGGPQHF	TGTGCCAGCTCCCCGGACAGGGGGGGGCCCCAGCATTTT
NA	NA	TRBJ1-1	14	TRBV11-3	CASSLGDMNTEAFF	TGTGCCAGCAGCTTGGGGGACATGAACACTGAAGCTTTCTTT
TRBD1	NA	TRBJ1-6	18	TRBV27	CASSRRDSYFSYNSPLHF	TGTGCCAGCAGTAGGCGGGACAGCTACTTCTCCTATAATTCACCCCTCCACTTT
TRBD2	NA	TRBJ2-3	16	TRBV4-3	CASSQDGLAGGTRQYF	TGCGCCAGCAGCCAAGATGGACTAGCGGGAGGCACCAGACAGTATTTT
TRBD2	NA	TRBJ2-1	18	TRBV5-1	CASSPGLAGEWSYNEQFF	TGCGCCAGCAGCCCGGGACTAGCGGGAGAATGGTCCTACAATGAGCAGTTCTTC
NA	NA	TRBJ2-7	14	TRBV28	CASSLTGQPYEQYF	TGTGCCAGCAGTCTCACCGGACAGCCCTACGAGCAGTACTTC
TRBD1	few	TRBJ1-6	16	TRBV4-1	CASSRVGQGRDSPLHF	TGCGCCAGCAGCCGAGTAGGACAGGGCCGAGATTCACCCCTCCACTTT
NA	few	TRBJ2-4	16	TRBV5-6	CASSTGGQLAKNIQYF	TGTGCCAGCAGCACGGGTGGACAGCTAGCCAAAAACATTCAGTACTTC
TRBD2	NA	TRBJ2-3	16	TRBV18	CASSPQGLAGTDTQYF	TGTGCCAGCTCACCCCAGGGACTAGCGGGGACAGATACGCAGTATTTT
NA	NA	TRBJ2-7	15	TRBV28	CASSTGTHGSYEQYF	TGTGCCAGCAGCACCGGGACACACGGATCCTACGAGCAGTACTTC
NA	NA	TRBJ1-1	15	TRBV6-5	CASSYVRGRNTEAFF	TGTGCCAGCAGTTACGTGCGGGGTAGGAACACTGAAGCTTTCTTT
NA	NA	TRBJ2-5	14	TRBV5-1	CASSLGTVGETQYF	TGCGCCAGCAGCTTGGGGACAGTAGGAGAGACCCAGTACTTC
NA	NA	TRBJ2-7	14	TRBV28	CASSPPLPTHEQYF	TGTGCCAGCAGTCCACCACTACCCACCCACGAGCAGTACTTC
NA	once	TRBJ1-5	18	TRBV21-1	CASSKGGGTLYRNQPQHF	TGTGCCAGCAGCAAAGGGGGCGGGACTCTTTATCGCAATCAGCCCCAGCATTTT
NA	few	TRBJ2-7	13	TRBV27	CASSLSREREQYF	TGTGCCAGCAGTTTATCGAGGGAGAGGGAGCAGTACTTC
NA	NA	TRBJ2-5	11	TRBV5-1	CASTGEETQYF	TGCGCCAGCACCGGGGAGGAGACCCAGTACTTC
TRBD2	few	TRBJ2-2	16	TRBV5-4	CASSSGLAGPHGELFF	TGTGCCAGCAGCTCGGGACTAGCGGGACCGCACGGGGAGCTGTTTTTT
NA	NA	TRBJ2-1	16	TRBV5-1	CASSLAQGISYNEQFF	TGCGCCAGCAGCTTGGCCCAGGGGATCTCCTACAATGAGCAGTTCTTC
NA	NA	TRBJ1-5	14	TRBV28	CASRDSGVGQPQHF	TGTGCCAGCAGGGACTCAGGGGTTGGTCAGCCCCAGCATTTT
NA	NA	TRBJ2-7	14	TRBV6-6	CASSWEVGGDEQYF	TGTGCCAGCAGTTGGGAAGTTGGGGGCGACGAGCAGTACTTC
NA	NA	TRBJ2-7	13	TRBV4-1	CASSQERGYEQYF	TGCGCCAGCAGCCAAGAACGGGGCTACGAGCAGTACTTC
NA	NA	TRBJ1-2	18	TRBV11-2	CASSPWRPRGDEDYGYTF	TGTGCCAGCAGCCCTTGGCGCCCACGGGGGGACGAGGACTATGGCTACACCTTC
TRBD1	NA	TRBJ1-2	13	TRBV6-5	CASSRDRVHGYTF	TGTGCCAGCAGCCGCGACAGGGTCCATGGCTACACCTTC
TRBD1	NA	TRBJ1-1	16	TRBV28	CASSLRQGALYTEAFF	TGTGCCAGCAGTTTGCGACAGGGGGCCCTATACACTGAAGCTTTCTTT
NA	NA	TRBJ2-1	16	TRBV7-9	CASSSPDSEPNNEQFF	TGTGCCAGCAGCTCCCCGGACAGCGAACCGAACAATGAGCAGTTCTTC
TRBD1	NA	TRBJ2-3	12	TRBV5-6	CASLKVTGPLNF	TGTGCCAGCCTTAAAGTGACAGGGCCTTTGAATTTT
TRBD1	NA	TRBJ2-5	14	TRBV27	CASSTGQGRETQYF	TGTGCCAGCAGTACCGGACAGGGACGGGAGACCCAGTACTTC
NA	NA	TRBJ1-4	13	TRBV28	CASIRSTNEKLFF	TGTGCCAGCATTCGGTCGACTAATGAAAAACTGTTTTTT
TRBD1	NA	TRBJ2-6	17	TRBV19	CASSNLQGPSGANVLTF	TGTGCCAGTAGTAACCTACAGGGGCCCTCTGGGGCCAACGTCCTGACTTTC
TRBD2	NA	TRBJ2-1	14	TRBV7-3	CASSPVLMSGLLFF	TGTGCCAGCAGCCCCGTACTGATGTCGGGACTACTGTTCTTC
NA	NA	TRBJ1-2	12	TRBV6-1	CAGEGAGYGYTF	TGTGCCGGAGAAGGGGCTGGCTATGGCTACACCTTC
NA	once	TRBJ2-7	15	TRBV7-9	CASSLGGAGPYEQYF	TGTGCCAGCAGCTTAGGCGGGGCTGGTCCCTACGAGCAGTACTTC
TRBD1	NA	TRBJ1-5	15	TRBV2	CASRKDRVVSQPQHF	TGTGCCAGCAGAAAAGACAGGGTCGTCAGTCAGCCCCAGCATTTT
NA	NA	TRBJ1-1	14	TRBV19	CASSTGAQNGKAFF	TGTGCCAGTAGTACCGGAGCCCAAAATGGAAAAGCTTTCTTT
NA	NA	TRBJ2-7	12	TRBV2	CAITGPSYEQYF	TGTGCCATTACTGGGCCTTCCTACGAGCAGTACTTC
NA	NA	TRBJ1-1	14	TRBV5-5	CASSLDWGGTEAFF	TGTGCCAGCAGCTTGGATTGGGGGGGGACTGAAGCTTTCTTT
NA	NA	TRBJ1-1	13	TRBV5-1	CASRYRVNTEAFF	TGCGCCAGCAGGTACAGGGTGAACACTGAAGCTTTCTTT
NA	NA	TRBJ2-7	14	TRBV30	CAWSVRGAIYEQYF	TGTGCCTGGAGTGTACGGGGGGCGATTTACGAGCAGTACTTC
NA	NA	TRBJ2-3	13	TRBV6-5	CASSPRGTDTQYF	TGTGCCAGCAGCCCCCGGGGCACAGATACGCAGTATTTT
TRBD1	NA	TRBJ2-7	15	TRBV7-9	CASSPIRDRVSEQYF	TGTGCCAGCAGTCCAATCCGGGACAGGGTTTCCGAGCAGTACTTC
TRBD1	NA	TRBJ2-1	16	TRBV15	CATSRDLRTGAGEQFF	TGTGCCACCAGCAGAGACCTAAGGACAGGGGCAGGTGAGCAGTTCTTC
TRBD1	NA	TRBJ1-5	18	TRBV18	CASSLYPGQRYGNQPQHF	TGTGCCAGCTCACTATACCCGGGACAGAGGTATGGCAATCAGCCCCAGCATTTT
NA	NA	TRBJ2-7	13	TRBV7-2	CASSSAGSYEQYF	TGTGCCAGCAGCTCGGCAGGGTCCTACGAGCAGTACTTC
TRBD1	few	TRBJ1-2	15	TRBV19	CASSMRGQGASGYTF	TGTGCCAGTAGTATGAGGGGACAGGGGGCGTCTGGCTACACCTTC
TRBD2	NA	TRBJ2-3	15	TRBV19	CASRSGGGGTDTQYF	TGTGCCAGTAGGAGCGGGGGTGGGGGCACAGATACGCAGTATTTT
TRBD2	NA	TRBJ2-3	16	TRBV2	CASSDRAGVSTDTQYF	TGTGCCAGCAGTGACCGAGCGGGAGTAAGCACAGATACGCAGTATTTT
NA	NA	TRBJ2-1	13	TRBV6-1	CASSPWGDNEQFF	TGTGCCAGCAGTCCCTGGGGGGACAATGAGCAGTTCTTC
TRBD1	few	TRBJ1-2	14	TRBV7-2	CASSLDRESYGYTF	TGTGCCAGCAGCTTGGACAGGGAAAGCTATGGCTACACCTTC
TRBD2	NA	TRBJ2-1	15	TRBV5-1	CASSQTGGRHNEQFF	TGCGCCAGCAGCCAAACGGGGGGGCGCCACAATGAGCAGTTCTTC
TRBD2	NA	TRBJ2-5	15	TRBV25-1	CASSSGELLGETQYF	TGTGCCAGCAGCAGCGGGGAGCTACTCGGAGAGACCCAGTACTTC
TRBD1	NA	TRBJ1-2	14	TRBV7-2	CASSRDRDFYGYTF	TGTGCCAGCAGCCGAGACAGGGATTTCTATGGCTACACCTTC